This T cell receptor (beta chain) was captured in a study of CXCR3-negative and CXCR3-positive naive CD8 T cells (dated by TCRdb to about 2019). Regarding the research as a whole: In total, about 135 million TRB reads were obtained, or roughly 1.5 +/- 0.3 million reads per library. Diversity and physicochemical repertoire analyses were performed on about a dozen donors pooled from two independent experiments. TRBV-TRBJ cluster analysis included naive subsets from about 5 donors and memory cells from 3 donors. Overall study results and their limits: Comparably high repertoire diversity was found in both naive subsets, whereas much lower repertoire diversity was found in memory CD8+ T cells. Because surface CD5, which is linked to self-reactivity in mice, was comparable between the naive subsets, TCR interaction strength was also inferred from TRB CDR3 physicochemical properties. Freshly isolated PBMCs were used for most assays because CXCR3 expression partially decreased after cryopreservation. Compared with CXCR3-negative naive cells, CXCR3-positive naive cells had TRB CDR3s with higher hydrophobicity (lower Kidera factor 4), lower energy, and higher strength and volume indices. TRBV-TRBJ usage was similar between naive CXCR3-negative and CXCR3-positive cells from the same donor, while memory cells showed distinct patterns.

The sample was run on a NextSeq 550. The Human TCR Profiling Kit (MiLaboratory) was used to prepare UMI-labeled 5' RACE TRB cDNA libraries. The full amount of extracted RNA was used for cDNA synthesis, and the full amount of resulting cDNA was used for PCR amplification. Libraries were prepared in parallel with an identical number of PCR cycles. As for the authors' bioinformatics: About 49,000 +/- 11,000 unique UMI-labeled TRB cDNA molecules per library were extracted with MIGEC and MiXCR, with at least two reads per UMI required. On average, each library contained approximately 40,000 +/- 10,000 functional in-frame TRB CDR3 nucleotide clonotypes without stop codons. After downsampling to 5000 UMI-labeled TRB molecules per sample, diversity metrics, including normalized Shannon-Wiener and Chao1, were computed in VDJtools. VDJtools was used to calculate clonotype-size-weighted physicochemical properties of the central five CDR3 residues, namely interaction energy, strength, volume and Kidera factor 4. Each entry corresponds to one CDR3 protein sequence from reads that TCRdb reprocessed, and DNA is not given. The V and J calls and clone size are TCRdb's, not the authors'. For this sample, the table gives 46,000 or so distinct CDR3 sequences. The ten biggest clones cover approximately 2.3% of the sample.

CDR1 is given as SSHAT and CDR2 as FNYEAQ, both from the germline V gene (reference sequence). Reading from cysteine to phenylalanine, the CDR3 counts 12 amino acids. No DNA has been recorded. For each CD8+ T cell subset, flow sorting was done in triplicate, and roughly 310,000 cells per subset went directly into RLT lysis buffer. To keep memory contaminants out, a stringent definition of naive CD8+ T cells was applied: CD45RO-CCR7+CD27+CD95-. Peripheral blood mononuclear cells were isolated from buffy coats by standard density gradient centrifugation. A FACSAria III was used to flow-sort naive CD8+ T cells into CXCR3-negative and CXCR3-positive populations. Total RNA was extracted from sorted cells with an RNeasy Mini Kit. On this clonotype itself: No antigen is known for it.

This clonotype was sampled from a human donor in good health. Some clones in this sample may be carry-over from other donors' samples. The sample consisted of naive CXCR3- CD8+ T cells from blood. In light of the paper, this sample's cell subset or site label describes: CD45RO-CCR7+CD27+CD95- naive CD8+ T cells lacking CXCR3 (TNR3-). The chain joins TRBV7-7 to TRBJ2-2. CDR3 reads: CASTAYTGELFF.